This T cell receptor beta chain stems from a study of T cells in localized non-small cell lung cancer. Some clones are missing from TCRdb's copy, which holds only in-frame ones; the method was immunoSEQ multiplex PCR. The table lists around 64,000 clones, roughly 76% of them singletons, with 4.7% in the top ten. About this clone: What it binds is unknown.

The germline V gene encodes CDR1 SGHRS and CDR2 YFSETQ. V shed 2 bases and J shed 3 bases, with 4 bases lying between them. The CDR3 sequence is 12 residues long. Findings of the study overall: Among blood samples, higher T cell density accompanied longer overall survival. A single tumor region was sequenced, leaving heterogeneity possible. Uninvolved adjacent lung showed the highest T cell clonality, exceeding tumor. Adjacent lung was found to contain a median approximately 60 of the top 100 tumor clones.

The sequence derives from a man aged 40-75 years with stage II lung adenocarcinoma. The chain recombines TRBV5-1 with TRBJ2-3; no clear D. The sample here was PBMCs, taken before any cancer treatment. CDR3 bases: TGCGCCAGCAGCTTCCAAACAGATACGCAGTATTTT. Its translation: CASSFQTDTQYF.